This TCR beta chain derives from a study of blood T cell repertoires in COVID-19. Study-wide background: Material from acute and convalescent COVID-19 was sourced from the United States, Italy and Spain. T cells, B-cell-depleted T cells, or PBMCs supplied cDNA or gDNA.

Per the authors' pipeline: Cell counts per sample came from amplifying reference gene primers. Measured with immunoSEQ multiplex PCR; TCRdb has only the in-frame clones, and not every one. V, J and clone size are taken as reported in that table, and D and trimming were inferred from the DNA itself. Of 150,000 to 250,000 clones listed, 94% are singletons. The germline CDR1 and CDR2 sequences are LNHDA and SQIVND (reference sequence). V lost 5 bases, J lost 7 bases, and 15 bases lay in between. The CDR3 contains 15 residues. The Seattle patients joined while their infection was active and were tracked longitudinally afterward.

The origin of this receptor is a man aged 25-45 years with COVID-19, enrolled during active disease. The genes are TRBV19 and TRBJ1-6, with a weak D call TRBD1 (5 bases). The sample was peripheral blood. CDR3 nucleotide sequence: TGTGCCAGTAGTGTCGTGCGGGACGGGAATTCACCCCTCCACTTT. Amino acids: CASSVVRDGNSPLHF.